The next 24 T cell receptor beta chains were all read from a single sample in a study of blood T cell repertoires in COVID-19. This table comes from immunoSEQ multiplex PCR, and its TCRdb copy is limited to in-frame clones, with some not included. The repertoire has some 45,000 clones, approximately 80% of them found once; the top ten carry 15% to 20%. Specimen: peripheral blood. The source is a man in his 70s with acute or convalescent COVID-19.

This chain connects TRBV5-4 to TRBJ2-7, with 8 bases lining up with TRBD1. Germline trimming cut 4 bases from V and 2 bases from J; bases unmatched to any gene: 11. CDR1 is SGHNT, CDR2 YYREEE, per germline (reference sequence). The CDR3 extends over 16 amino acids. The DNA of the CDR3 is TGTGCCAGCAGCCATCTAAAAGGACAGGGAACCTACGAGCAGTACTTC. Its translation is CASSHLKGQGTYEQYF. The full variable domain, completed using reference TRBV5-4 and TRBJ2-7, is ETGVTQSPTHLIKTRGQQVTLRCSSQSGHNTVSWYQQALGQGPQFIFQYYREEENGRGNFPPRFSGLQFPNYSSELNVNALELDDSALYLCASSHLKGQGTYEQYFGPGTRLTVT.

The chain couples TRBV12-3 or TRBV12-4 to TRBJ1-1; D gene ambiguous. The V end was cut by 1 base, the J end by 8 bases, with 11 bases between. This CDR3 spans 13 amino acids. The CDR3 coding sequence is TGTGCCAGCAGTTTAGGTTTAAACAGAGAAGCTTTCTTT. Translated: CASSLGLNREAFF.

Concerning this clone itself: Different DNA sequences within this sample yield the same CDR3. This chain uses TRBV4-2 with TRBJ2-1; 13 bases line up with TRBD2. V lost 3 bases, J lost 6 bases, and 5 bases stayed unmatched. The CDR3 length is 16 residues. The germline V gene encodes CDR1 LGHNA and CDR2 YNFKEQ. Written as DNA, the CDR3 is TGTGCCAGCAGCCAGGGCACTAGCGGGGGGGCCAATGAGCAGTTCTTC. Translated, it gives CASSQGTSGGANEQFF.

This chain joins TRBV6-6 and TRBJ1-5; D remains ambiguous. The CDR3 has 13 amino acids. Germline CDR1 reads MNHNY; CDR2 reads SVGAGI (reference sequence). The germline V and J ends were trimmed by 6 bases and 2 bases, with 8 bases remaining between them. Here the CDR3 DNA reads TGTGCCAGCAGCCCCCGAGGCAATCAGCCCCAGCATTTT. Translation gives CASSPRGNQPQHF.

This clone appeared once. The V gene is TRBV12-3 or TRBV12-4, the J gene TRBJ2-5, with D uncertain. The CDR3 totals 13 residues. V lost 6 bases and J lost 4, with 12 bases in between. The CDR3 bases are TGTGCCAGCAGCCCCCGCTCCGGAGAGACCCAGTACTTC. Protein: CASSPRSGETQYF.

The gene calls are TRBV7-2 and TRBJ1-2, with 10 bases that match TRBD1. The CDR3 has 16 amino acids. Germline CDR1 reads SGHTA; CDR2 reads FQGNSA. The junction had 4 bases not matched to a gene; V was cut back by 1 base and J by 2 bases. CDR3 sequence: CASSLEDRGRNYGYTF. In nucleotides, the CDR3 is TGTGCCAGCAGCTTAGAAGACAGGGGGCGGAACTATGGCTACACCTTC. The entire variable domain, with the rest obtained from reference TRBV7-2 and TRBJ1-2, is as follows: GAGVSQSPSNKVTEKGKDVELRCDPISGHTALYWYRQSLGQGLEFLIYFQGNSAPDKSGLPSDRFSAERTGGSVSTLTIQRTQQEDSAVYLCASSLEDRGRNYGYTFGSGTRLTVV.

V usage is TRBV4-3 and J usage is TRBJ1-4; the D gene is possibly TRBD1 (6 bases). V lost 3 bases, J lost 2 bases, and 22 bases lay in between. The CDR3 is made up of 19 amino acids. Germline V CDR1 and CDR2: LGHNA, YSLEER. CDR3 in amino acids: CASSHPSQGTRLTNEKLFF. CDR3 DNA sequence: TGCGCCAGCAGCCATCCCTCACAGGGAACAAGACTTACTAATGAAAAACTGTTTTTT.

This sequence joins TRBV6-2 or TRBV6-3 and TRBJ1-1, with D hard to call. Germline CDR1 MNHEY, CDR2 SVGEGT. The germline V and J ends were trimmed by 5 bases and 4 bases, with 8 bases remaining between them. The length of the CDR3 is 12 residues. DNA of the CDR3: TGTGCCAGCAGTCCCCGTGTCACTGAAGCTTTCTTT. Translation: CASSPRVTEAFF.

This chain links TRBV27 with TRBJ1-2, with a tentative D call TRBD1 (6 bases). The CDR3 is 15 residues long. The germline V gene has CDR1 MNHEY and CDR2 SMNVEV (reference sequence). The ends were cut back, 8 bases at V and 3 bases at J, with 19 bases in the middle. CDR3 nucleotides: TGTGCCAGCCGTCATGGGGGCGGGGGATACTATGGCTACACCTTC. Protein sequence: CASRHGGGGYYGYTF.

The V and J genes are TRBV6-4 and TRBJ1-4, with no clear D. Per germline, CDR1 MRHNA and CDR2 SNTAGT. The CDR3 length is 11 residues. Trimming left V 11 bases short and J 7 bases short, with 11 bases between. DNA of the CDR3: TGTGCCTGTAATTGTAGTGAAAAACTGTTTTTT. Its protein product is CACNCSEKLFF.

This chain links TRBV7-2 with TRBJ1-2; 9 bases are shared with TRBD1. The CDR3 extends over 15 amino acids. Looked up from germline, CDR1 is SGHTA and CDR2 is FQGNSA. V lost 5 bases to trimming and J lost 6 bases; unmatched junction nucleotides: 10. For the CDR3, the DNA is TGTGCCAGCAGCGTACGACAGGGGGAAAGCGATGGCTACACCTTC. This sequence encodes CASSVRQGESDGYTF. The full variable domain, its missing parts supplied by reference TRBV7-2 and TRBJ1-2, is GAGVSQSPSNKVTEKGKDVELRCDPISGHTALYWYRQSLGQGLEFLIYFQGNSAPDKSGLPSDRFSAERTGGSVSTLTIQRTQQEDSAVYLCASSVRQGESDGYTFGSGTRLTVV.

The V and J genes are TRBV5-1 and TRBJ2-3; 13 nucleotides match TRBD2. Losses at the gene ends were 4 bases for V and 0 bases for J; bases not matched to a gene: 11. Germline V gene lookup returns CDR1 SGHRS and CDR2 YFSETQ. This CDR3 has 19 residues. CDR3 residues: CASSLSGTSGVTSTDTQYF. For the CDR3, the DNA is TGCGCCAGCAGCCTCTCCGGGACTAGCGGGGTTACTAGCACAGATACGCAGTATTTT.

The chain recombines TRBV2 with TRBJ2-7; no firm D call. V gave up 2 bases and J gave up 2 bases, with 7 bases separating them. CDR3 length equals 13 residues. CDR1 is SNHLY and CDR2 is FYNNEI in the germline V gene. The CDR3 protein is CASSEPSAYEQYF. In nucleotides, the CDR3 is TGTGCCAGCAGTGAACCCTCCGCCTACGAGCAGTACTTC.

This clone was seen a single time. The chain is built from TRBV4-3 and TRBJ1-4; maybe TRBD1 (5 bases). The CDR3 covers 16 residues. V lost 0 bases, J lost 5 bases, and 13 bases lay in between. Germline V gene sequence: CDR1 LGHNA, CDR2 YSLEER. For the CDR3, the DNA is TGCGCCAGCAGCCAAGACAGGAGGGGACGGAATGAAAAACTGTTTTTT. This encodes CASSQDRRGRNEKLFF.

This chain links TRBV7-9 with TRBJ1-2; unclear D gene. Trimming removed 0 bases from V and 3 bases from J, with 11 bases in between. This CDR3 region has 15 residues. Per the germline V gene, CDR1 is SEHNR and CDR2 is FQNEAQ (reference sequence). CDR3 loop: CASSLAGGADYGYTF. The CDR3 nucleotides are TGTGCCAGCAGCTTAGCGGGTGGAGCCGACTATGGCTACACCTTC.

The genes are TRBV3-1 (or the pseudogene TRBV3-2) and TRBJ1-1, with 8 bases aligning to TRBD1. The CDR3 has 14 residues. V dropped 3 bases and J dropped 6; count of bases not matched to a gene: 6. The germline gives CDR1 LGHDT, CDR2 YNNKEL (reference sequence). CDR3 loop: CASSQGDRSPEAFF. In DNA form, the CDR3 reads TGTGCCAGCAGCCAGGGGGACAGGAGTCCTGAAGCTTTCTTT.

This clone was recorded a few times. This chain connects TRBV7-2 to TRBJ2-1, with 7 bases identical to TRBD1. The CDR3 spans 14 residues. V shed 4 bases and J 6 bases; nucleotides not matched to a gene: 6. Germline V CDR1 and CDR2: SGHTA, FQGNSA. CDR3 loop: CASSSYRGRNEQFF. The CDR3 nucleotides are TGTGCCAGCAGCTCGTACAGGGGTCGCAATGAGCAGTTCTTC. The variable domain in full, with the rest retrieved from reference TRBV7-2 and TRBJ2-1, is GAGVSQSPSNKVTEKGKDVELRCDPISGHTALYWYRQSLGQGLEFLIYFQGNSAPDKSGLPSDRFSAERTGGSVSTLTIQRTQQEDSAVYLCASSSYRGRNEQFFGPGTRLTVL.

This sequence joins TRBV4-3 and TRBJ1-4, with D hard to call. The V end lost 0 bases, the J end lost 5 bases, and 13 bases lay between the germline ends. The CDR3 runs to 16 residues. The V gene's germline CDR1 is LGHNA and CDR2 YSLEER. The CDR3 region is CASSQDLTGKNEKLFF. CDR3 sequence (DNA): TGCGCCAGCAGCCAAGATCTGACGGGGAAGAATGAAAAACTGTTTTTT.

The genes are TRBV7-2 and TRBJ1-5; 9 nucleotides align to TRBD1. Per the germline V gene, CDR1 is SGHTA and CDR2 is FQGNSA. Trimming took 4 bases from V and 8 from J; bases not matched to a gene: 9. This CDR3 is 15 amino acids long. CDR3 sequence: CASSSGQGRWEPQHF. The CDR3 region has the DNA TGTGCCAGCAGCTCCGGACAGGGGCGATGGGAGCCCCAGCATTTT.

The chain employs TRBV7-9 and TRBJ1-2, with D unclear. CDR3 length: 12 residues. Germline V gene lookup returns CDR1 SEHNR and CDR2 FQNEAQ (reference sequence). V shed 5 bases and J shed 7 bases, with 11 bases lying between them. The CDR3 DNA reads as TGTGCCAGCAGCAGCGAAGATCGTGGCTACACCTTC. Its protein product is CASSSEDRGYTF.

By sample fraction, this clone is medium-sized (0.01 to 0.1%). V and J are TRBV24-1 and TRBJ1-1, with 8 bases aligning to TRBD1. Trimming removed 7 bases from V and 1 base from J; junction bases left unmatched: 1. The CDR3 is 13 residues long. Germline CDR1 and CDR2: KGHDR and SFDVKD. Here the CDR3 reads CATRDRANTEAFF. In nucleotides, the CDR3 is TGTGCCACCAGGGACAGGGCGAACACTGAAGCTTTCTTT.

The chain joins TRBV24-1 to TRBJ2-7; D unresolved. CDR1 is KGHDR, CDR2 SFDVKD, per germline. CDR3 length: 15 residues. V lost 3 bases and J 7 bases, leaving 18 bases between the germline ends. The CDR3 spells CATSDPGEATREQYF. CDR3 bases: TGTGCCACCAGTGATCCCGGTGAGGCAACGAGGGAGCAGTACTTC.

The J gene is TRBJ1-2, the V gene TRBV6-2 or TRBV6-3; 8 bases are shared with TRBD1. The CDR3 extends over 14 amino acids. Per the germline V gene, CDR1 is MNHEY and CDR2 is SVGEGT. Unmatched junction bases numbered 5, after V lost 3 bases and J lost 5 bases. CDR3 nucleotides: TGTGCCAGCAGTTATCGGACAGGGACGTATGGCTACACCTTC. Its protein is CASSYRTGTYGYTF.

This clone was recorded only once. The chain joins TRBV4-2 to TRBJ1-4, with D possibly being TRBD1 (5 bases). The CDR3 has 15 amino acids. CDR1 is LGHNA, CDR2 YNFKEQ, per germline. V lost 1 base to trimming and J lost 4 bases, with 10 bases between them. The CDR3 spells CASSQGWDYNEKLFF. The CDR3 DNA reads TGTGCCAGCAGCCAAGGGTGGGACTATAATGAAAAACTGTTTTTT.